The clone carrying this TCR beta chain was found a few times. The antigen is unknown. The source of the sample is a study of T cells in Graves' hyperthyroidism and ophthalmopathy. Amplified TCR beta CDR3 regions came from RNA transcripts. The HTBI primer set served for first-round RT-PCR of the TCR CDR3. TCRdb ran MiXCR on the multiplex PCR reads and lists one entry per CDR3 protein. The data contain 800,000 or so distinct CDR3 sequences, 38% of them singletons. Overall study results and limits: Ophthalmopathy was separated from stable hyperthyroidism by a 13 V-J model. Ophthalmopathy prediction by the model preceded onset by a median approximately 6.1 months.

V was pared by 0 bases and J by 5 bases, with 13 bases between. Germline loops: CDR1 MNHEY, CDR2 SVGAGI. CDR3 length: 16 amino acids. The TCR originated in a man younger than 35 with Graves' hyperthyroidism. The gene calls are TRBV6-5 and TRBJ1-4; unclear D gene. The sequenced sample was blood. Here the CDR3 DNA reads TGTGCCAGCAGTTACTCGGCGACCCGGCGGAATGAAAAACTGTTTTTT. This translates into CASSYSATRRNEKLFF.